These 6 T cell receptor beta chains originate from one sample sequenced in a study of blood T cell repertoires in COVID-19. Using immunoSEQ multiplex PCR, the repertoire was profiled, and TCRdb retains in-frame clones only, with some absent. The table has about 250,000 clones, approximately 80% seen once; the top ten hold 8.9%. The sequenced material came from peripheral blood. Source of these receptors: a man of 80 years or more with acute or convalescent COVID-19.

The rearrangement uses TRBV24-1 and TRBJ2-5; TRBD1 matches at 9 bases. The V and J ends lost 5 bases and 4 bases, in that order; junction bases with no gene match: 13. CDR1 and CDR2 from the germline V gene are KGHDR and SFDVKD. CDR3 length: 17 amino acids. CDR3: CATSGKGQGALGETQYF. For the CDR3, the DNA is TGTGCCACCAGTGGGAAGGGACAGGGCGCGCTGGGAGAGACCCAGTACTTC.

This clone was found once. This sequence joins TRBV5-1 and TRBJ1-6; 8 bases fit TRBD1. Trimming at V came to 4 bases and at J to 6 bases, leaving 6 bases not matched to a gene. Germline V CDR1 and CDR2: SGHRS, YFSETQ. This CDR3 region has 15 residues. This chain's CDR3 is CASSLLTGANSPLHF. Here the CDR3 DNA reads TGCGCCAGCAGCCTACTGACAGGGGCTAATTCACCCCTCCACTTT.

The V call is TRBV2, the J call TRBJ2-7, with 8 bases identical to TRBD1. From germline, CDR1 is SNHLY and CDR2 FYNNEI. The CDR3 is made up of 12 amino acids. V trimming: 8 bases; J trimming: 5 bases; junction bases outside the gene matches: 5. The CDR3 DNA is TGTGCCAGCGTCCCAGGGGGCAACGAGCAGTACTTC. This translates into CASVPGGNEQYF.

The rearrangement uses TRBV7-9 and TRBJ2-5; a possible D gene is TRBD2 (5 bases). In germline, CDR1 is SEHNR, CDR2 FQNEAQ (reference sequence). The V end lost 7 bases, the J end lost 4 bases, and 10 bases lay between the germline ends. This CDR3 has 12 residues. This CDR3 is CASNRGPETQYF. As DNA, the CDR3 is TGTGCCAGCAACCGGGGTCCAGAGACCCAGTACTTC.

DNA for the CDR3: TGCAGCGTTGGGCCTGCGAACACTGAAGCTTTCTTT. It yields the protein CSVGPANTEAFF. The chain carries TRBV29-1 and TRBJ1-1; D ambiguous. The CDR3 totals 12 residues. Germline V gene lookup returns CDR1 SQVTM and CDR2 ANQGSEA. The V gene lost 4 bases and the J gene lost 1 base, with 7 bases spanning the gap.

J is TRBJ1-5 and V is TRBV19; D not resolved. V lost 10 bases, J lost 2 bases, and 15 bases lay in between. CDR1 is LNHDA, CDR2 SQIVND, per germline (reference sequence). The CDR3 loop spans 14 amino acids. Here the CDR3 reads CATRDISGNQPQHF. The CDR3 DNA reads TGTGCCACACGAGACATATCGGGCAATCAGCCCCAGCATTTT. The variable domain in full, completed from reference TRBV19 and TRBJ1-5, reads DGGITQSPKYLFRKEGQNVTLSCEQNLNHDAMYWYRQDPGQGLRLIYYSQIVNDFQKGDIAEGYSVSREKKESFPLTVTSAQKNPTAFYLCATRDISGNQPQHFGDGTRLSIL.